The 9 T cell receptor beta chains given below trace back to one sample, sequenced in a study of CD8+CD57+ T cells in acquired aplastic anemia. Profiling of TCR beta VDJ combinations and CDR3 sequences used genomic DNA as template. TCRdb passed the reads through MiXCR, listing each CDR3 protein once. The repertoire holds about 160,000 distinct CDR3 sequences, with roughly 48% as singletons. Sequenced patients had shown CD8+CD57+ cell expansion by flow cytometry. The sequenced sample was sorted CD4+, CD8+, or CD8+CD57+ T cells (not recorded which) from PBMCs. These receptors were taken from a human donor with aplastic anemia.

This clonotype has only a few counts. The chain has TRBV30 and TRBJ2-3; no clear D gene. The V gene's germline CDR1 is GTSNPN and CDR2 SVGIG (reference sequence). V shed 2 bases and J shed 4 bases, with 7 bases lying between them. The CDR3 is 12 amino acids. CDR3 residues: CAWSTGADTQYF. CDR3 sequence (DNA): TGTGCCTGGAGTACCGGCGCAGATACGCAGTATTTT.

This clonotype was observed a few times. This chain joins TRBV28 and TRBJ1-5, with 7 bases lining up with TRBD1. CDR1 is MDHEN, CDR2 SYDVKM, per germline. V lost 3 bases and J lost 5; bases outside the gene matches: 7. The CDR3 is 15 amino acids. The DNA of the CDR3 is TGTGCCAGCAGTTTGAGTACAGGGGTCCATCAGCCCCAGCATTTT. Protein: CASSLSTGVHQPQHF.

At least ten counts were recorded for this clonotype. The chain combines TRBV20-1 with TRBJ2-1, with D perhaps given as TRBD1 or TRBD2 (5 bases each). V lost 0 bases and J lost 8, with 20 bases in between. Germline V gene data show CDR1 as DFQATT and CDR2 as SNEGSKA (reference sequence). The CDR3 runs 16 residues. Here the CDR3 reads CSARDRLRGALDEQFF. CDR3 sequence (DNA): TGCAGTGCTAGAGATAGGCTTAGGGGAGCCCTCGATGAGCAGTTCTTC.

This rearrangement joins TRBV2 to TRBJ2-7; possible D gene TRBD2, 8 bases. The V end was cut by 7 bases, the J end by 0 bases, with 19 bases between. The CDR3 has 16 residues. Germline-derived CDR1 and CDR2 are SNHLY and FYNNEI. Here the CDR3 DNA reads TGTGCCAGCACCGAGGGGGCTAGCGGGTTCTCCTACGAGCAGTACTTC. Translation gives CASTEGASGFSYEQYF. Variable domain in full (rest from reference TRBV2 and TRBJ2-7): EPEVTQTPSHQVTQMGQEVILRCVPISNHLYFYWYRQILGQKVEFLVSFYNNEISEKSEIFDDQFSVERPDGSNFTLKIRSTKLEDSAMYFCASTEGASGFSYEQYFGPGTRLTVT.

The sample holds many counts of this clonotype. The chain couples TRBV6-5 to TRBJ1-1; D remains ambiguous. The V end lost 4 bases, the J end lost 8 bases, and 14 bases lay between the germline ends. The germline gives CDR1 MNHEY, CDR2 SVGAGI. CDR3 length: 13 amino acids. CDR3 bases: TGTGCCAGCAGTTCGGAGGGAGGGCTCGAAGCTTTCTTT. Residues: CASSSEGGLEAFF.

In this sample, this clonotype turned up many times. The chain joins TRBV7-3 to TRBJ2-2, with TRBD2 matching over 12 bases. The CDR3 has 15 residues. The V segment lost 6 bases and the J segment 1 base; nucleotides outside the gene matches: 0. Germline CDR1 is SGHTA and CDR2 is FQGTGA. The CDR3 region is CASRTSGGNTGELFF. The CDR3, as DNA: TGTGCCAGCAGGACTAGCGGGGGGAACACCGGGGAGCTGTTTTTT.

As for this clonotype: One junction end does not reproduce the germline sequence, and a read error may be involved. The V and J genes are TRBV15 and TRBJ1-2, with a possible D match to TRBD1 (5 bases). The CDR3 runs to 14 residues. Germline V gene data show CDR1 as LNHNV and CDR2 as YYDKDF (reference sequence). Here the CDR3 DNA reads TGTGCCATCAGCAGAGTTGGCAGGGCACATGGCTACACCTTC. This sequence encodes CAISRVGRAHGYTF.

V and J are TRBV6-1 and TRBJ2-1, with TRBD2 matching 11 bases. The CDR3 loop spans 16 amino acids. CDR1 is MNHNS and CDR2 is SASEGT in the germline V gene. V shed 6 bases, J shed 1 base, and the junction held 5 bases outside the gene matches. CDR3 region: CASRKLAGESYNEQFF. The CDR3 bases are TGTGCCAGCAGGAAACTAGCGGGAGAATCCTACAATGAGCAGTTCTTC.

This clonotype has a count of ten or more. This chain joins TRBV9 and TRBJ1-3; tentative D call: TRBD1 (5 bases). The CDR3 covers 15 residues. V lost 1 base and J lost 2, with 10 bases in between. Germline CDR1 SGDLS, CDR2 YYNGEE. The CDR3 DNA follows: TGTGCCAGCAGCGTACAAGGGGAACCTGGAAACACCATATATTTT. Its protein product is CASSVQGEPGNTIYF. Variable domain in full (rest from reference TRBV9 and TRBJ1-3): DSGVTQTPKHLITATGQRVTLRCSPRSGDLSVYWYQQSLDQGLQFLIQYYNGEERAKGNILERFSAQQFPDLHSELNLSSLELGDSALYFCASSVQGEPGNTIYFGEGSWLTVV.